One sample yielded the 27 T cell receptor beta chains listed below, sequenced in a study of CD8+ T cells in alopecia areata (dated by TCRdb to 2016 to 2018). The library was generated by the immunoSEQ multiplex PCR assay. RNA was extracted from all samples and reverse transcribed into cDNA, which served as template for TCR sequencing. Not all clones reach the TCRdb copy of this immuneACCESS table, which keeps in-frame sequences only. Checked studies attribute under half of the gap to unresolved V genes and leave the rest unexplained. The sample includes some 110,000 clones, with 58% observed a single time. Around 30% of the sample lies in the top ten. The time point label, read with the paper, signifies: approximately 4 weeks on oral tofacitinib. The meaning of the sample's treatment or condition label: oral pan-JAK inhibitor, 5-10 mg twice daily. Source: CD8+ T cells sorted from blood, taken at week 4, from a patient treated with tofacitinib. Receptors were obtained from a human donor with alopecia areata.

The rearrangement uses TRBV13 and TRBJ2-1; 11 bases line up with TRBD2. V trimming: 6 bases; J trimming: 6 bases; junction bases outside the gene matches: 4. This CDR3 is 14 amino acids long. CDR1 and CDR2 (germline): PRHDT, FYEKMQ (reference sequence). The CDR3, as DNA: TGTGCCAGCAGAATTAGCGGGGGGGCCAATGAGCAGTTCTTC. Its protein product is CASRISGGANEQFF.

V and J are TRBV5-1 and TRBJ2-7; D is tentatively TRBD1 or TRBD2 (5 bases each). The CDR3 length is 15 residues. Trimming pared 1 base from V and 2 bases from J, leaving 13 bases between. Germline V lookup: CDR1 SGHRS, CDR2 YFSETQ. CDR3 protein: CASSLYSGDAYEQYF. The CDR3 DNA reads TGCGCCAGCAGCTTGTATTCCGGGGACGCCTACGAGCAGTACTTC.

This clone was counted a single time. The chain recombines TRBV7-3 with TRBJ2-3, with 8 bases aligning to TRBD1. This CDR3 spans 14 amino acids. Germline assignment: CDR1 SGHTA and CDR2 FQGTGA. Trimming cost V 5 bases and J 4 bases; bases outside gene matches: 5. CDR3 sequence (DNA): TGTGCCAGCAGCCAGGACAGGGAAGCAGATACGCAGTATTTT. It yields the protein CASSQDREADTQYF.

This clone was recorded a few times. This chain uses TRBV4-3 with TRBJ2-3; D unclear. The V gene lost 0 bases and the J gene lost 6 bases, with 10 bases spanning the gap. This CDR3 comprises 14 residues. Germline lookup yields CDR1 LGHNA and CDR2 YSLEER. CDR3 in DNA: TGCGCCAGCAGCCAAGATCCCGACGTCGATACGCAGTATTTT. This encodes CASSQDPDVDTQYF.

The J gene is TRBJ1-2, the V gene TRBV29-1; TRBD1 matches 7 bases. The CDR3 consists of 14 residues. The V and J ends lost 0 bases and 6 bases, in that order; junction bases with no gene match: 7. Germline V gene sequence: CDR1 SQVTM, CDR2 ANQGSEA. CDR3 residues: CSVEDVLGGNGYTF. CDR3 nucleotide sequence: TGCAGCGTTGAAGACGTCTTAGGGGGCAATGGCTACACCTTC. The full variable domain, in which reference TRBV29-1 and TRBJ1-2 provide the parts outside the CDR3, is SAVISQKPSRDICQRGTSLTIQCQVDSQVTMMFWYRQQPGQSLTLIATANQGSEATYESGFVIDKFPISRPNLTFSTLTVSNMSPEDSSIYLCSVEDVLGGNGYTFGSGTRLTVV.

The gene calls are TRBV11-2 and TRBJ1-1; a possible D gene is TRBD1 (5 bases). This CDR3 contains 14 residues. Deletions cut 4 bases from V and 4 bases from J, with 13 bases between. Germline V gives CDR1 SGHAT, CDR2 FQNNGV. CDR3 in amino acids: CASSSGPGLTEAFF. Written as DNA, the CDR3 is TGTGCCAGCAGCTCGGGTCCAGGGCTCACTGAAGCTTTCTTT.

This clone came up a few times. The chain employs TRBV29-1 and TRBJ2-2; no clear D gene. The CDR3 runs to 12 residues. Germline-derived CDR1 and CDR2 are SQVTM and ANQGSEA. V was pared by 4 bases and J by 3 bases, with 6 bases between. CDR3 loop: CSVVVDTGELFF. The CDR3 coding sequence is TGCAGCGTTGTGGTGGACACCGGGGAGCTGTTTTTT.

This clone was picked up a small number of times. CDR3 sequence (DNA): TGCAGCGTTGTCTGGGGGGCGAACACTGAAGCTTTCTTT. Translating it yields CSVVWGANTEAFF. The chain uses TRBV29-1 and TRBJ1-1; a possible D gene is TRBD1 (6 bases). The V gene's germline CDR1 is SQVTM and CDR2 ANQGSEA. Deletions cut 4 bases from V and 1 base from J, with 10 bases between. The CDR3 has 13 residues.

The rearrangement links TRBV15 to TRBJ1-5; D call uncertain. The germline gives CDR1 LNHNV, CDR2 YYDKDF (reference sequence). The CDR3 covers 15 residues. Deletions cut 5 bases from V and 1 base from J, with 12 bases between. The CDR3 DNA sequence: TGTGCCACCAGCTCTAGGACCTGGAGCAATCAGCCCCAGCATTTT. Translated, it gives CATSSRTWSNQPQHF.

This clone was detected only a few times. An end of the junction does not agree with germline; a read error may underlie this. This chain connects TRBV7-9 to TRBJ1-4, with 9 bases lining up with TRBD1. This CDR3 comprises 15 residues. From germline, CDR1 is SEHNR and CDR2 FQNEAQ (reference sequence). This chain's CDR3 is CASSPPGQGALITVF. DNA of the CDR3: TGTGCCAGCAGCCCGCCGGGACAGGGTGCCCTAATAACGGTTTTT. The whole variable domain, filled in from reference TRBV7-9 and TRBJ1-4, reads DTGVSQNPRHKITKRGQNVTFRCDPISEHNRLYWYRQTLGQGPEFLTYFQNEAQLEKSRLLSDRFSAERPKGSFSTLEIQRTEQGDSAMYLCASSPPGQGALITVFGSGTQLSVL.

The rearrangement links TRBV29-1 to TRBJ2-3, with D hard to call. This CDR3 is built from 14 residues. Germline CDR1 reads SQVTM; CDR2 reads ANQGSEA. Trimming left V 6 bases short and J 3 bases short, with 16 bases between. The chain's CDR3 is CSVRWGSRTDTQYF. As DNA, the CDR3 is TGCAGCGTAAGATGGGGATCGAGGACAGATACGCAGTATTTT.

V gene TRBV4-1 combines with J gene TRBJ2-1; the D is unclear. The CDR3 is made up of 14 amino acids. V lost 0 bases to trimming and J lost 8 bases, with 11 bases between them. The germline CDR1 and CDR2 sequences are MGHRA and YSYEKL. Here the CDR3 reads CASSQETVGDEQFF. CDR3 bases: TGCGCCAGCAGCCAAGAGACCGTTGGCGATGAGCAGTTCTTC.

V and J are TRBV7-2 and TRBJ2-3; D unclear. CDR1 is SGHTA and CDR2 is FQGNSA in the germline V gene. The CDR3 covers 15 residues. V lost 1 base and J lost 6, with 14 bases in between. The CDR3 nucleotides are TGTGCCAGCAGCTTAGTCCTCGCTCTATCGGATACGCAGTATTTT. Translation gives CASSLVLALSDTQYF. The entire variable domain, with the rest obtained from reference TRBV7-2 and TRBJ2-3, is as follows: GAGVSQSPSNKVTEKGKDVELRCDPISGHTALYWYRQSLGQGLEFLIYFQGNSAPDKSGLPSDRFSAERTGGSVSTLTIQRTQQEDSAVYLCASSLVLALSDTQYFGPGTRLTVL.

The J gene is TRBJ2-6, the V gene TRBV4-1; D perhaps matches TRBD1 (5 bases). CDR1 MGHRA and CDR2 YSYEKL come from the germline V gene. V shed 1 base and J shed 0 bases, with 7 bases lying between them. The length of the CDR3 is 16 residues. CDR3 in DNA: TGCGCCAGCAGCCAAGGACAGTTCTCTGGGGCCAACGTCCTGACTTTC. Translation gives CASSQGQFSGANVLTF.

The chain combines TRBV6-4 with TRBJ2-5; a possible D gene is TRBD2 (5 bases). The CDR3 is 13 amino acids. Germline V gene data show CDR1 as MRHNA and CDR2 as SNTAGT. The V end was cut by 4 bases, the J end by 3 bases, with 9 bases between. The CDR3 protein is CASSGHGEETQYF. The CDR3 DNA sequence: TGTGCCAGCAGTGGCCACGGGGAAGAGACCCAGTACTTC.

The count of this clone is one. The genes are TRBV28 and TRBJ2-6; TRBD2 matches at 14 bases. The CDR3 loop spans 16 amino acids. Germline V lookup: CDR1 MDHEN, CDR2 SYDVKM. After removal of 4 bases from V and 15 bases from J, the junction contained 11 bases not matched to a gene. DNA for the CDR3: TGTGCCAGCAGTTCCCCTCGACTAGCGGGGGGGCCCGGCCTGACTTTC. It translates to CASSSPRLAGGPGLTF. The variable domain in full, with the rest retrieved from reference TRBV28 and TRBJ2-6, is DVKVTQSSRYLVKRTGEKVFLECVQDMDHENMFWYRQDPGLGLRLIYFSYDVKMKEKGDIPEGYSVSREKKERFSLILESASTNQTSMYLCASSSPRLAGGPGLTFGAGSRLTVL.

This chain connects TRBV6-1 to TRBJ1-4; 10 positions match TRBD1. CDR1 is MNHNS and CDR2 is SASEGT in the germline V gene. The CDR3 is 16 residues long. The J segment lost 6 bases and the V segment lost 2 bases, leaving 6 bases of the junction unmatched. The CDR3 loop reads CASSELAGTGDEKLFF. CDR3 coding DNA: TGTGCCAGCAGTGAATTAGCCGGGACAGGGGATGAAAAACTGTTTTTT.

The V and J genes are TRBV5-1 and TRBJ1-2; D uncertain. This CDR3 is built from 17 residues. Trimming took 4 bases from V and 1 from J, leaving 20 bases between them. In germline, CDR1 is SGHRS, CDR2 YFSETQ. The CDR3 DNA follows: TGCGCCAGCAGCCTCTCCGCCTACAGTCTAGATAACTATGGCTACACCTTC. Protein: CASSLSAYSLDNYGYTF.

This clone was recorded a few times. This CDR3 is also generated by other DNA sequences in the sample. The genes are TRBV27 and TRBJ1-5; possible D gene TRBD1, 5 bases. Germline assignment: CDR1 MNHEY and CDR2 SMNVEV (reference sequence). The V end was cut by 2 bases, the J end by 1 base, with 6 bases between. CDR3 length equals 14 residues. DNA for the CDR3: TGTGCCAGCAGTTTAGGGGGAAGCAATCAGCCCCAGCATTTT. Translating gives CASSLGGSNQPQHF.

The chain couples TRBV5-4 to TRBJ2-1; D not certain. Germline CDR1 is SGHNT and CDR2 is YYREEE (reference sequence). Trimming pared 2 bases from V and 0 bases from J, leaving 6 bases between. There are 14 residues in the CDR3. The CDR3 bases are TGTGCCAGCAGCTTTCGGAGCTCCTACAATGAGCAGTTCTTC. Translated: CASSFRSSYNEQFF.

This chain joins TRBV18 and TRBJ2-3, with 7 bases matching TRBD2. Germline CDR1 is KGHSH and CDR2 is LQKENI. The CDR3 runs to 13 residues. V was pared by 6 bases and J by 4 bases, with 4 bases of the junction left unmatched. The CDR3 region has the DNA TGTGCCAGCTCCGCGGGGGAGGCAGATACGCAGTATTTT. The encoded protein is CASSAGEADTQYF.

This clone has a single count. The CDR3: CASSLGGNIQYF. In nucleotides, the CDR3 is TGTGCCAGCAGCTTAGGGGGAAACATTCAGTACTTC. The gene calls are TRBV7-9 and TRBJ2-4; D gene uncertain. The CDR3 totals 12 residues. The V end lost 1 base, the J end lost 6 bases, and 4 bases lay between the germline ends. Germline V gene sequence: CDR1 SEHNR, CDR2 FQNEAQ (reference sequence). The variable domain in full, completed from reference TRBV7-9 and TRBJ2-4, reads DTGVSQNPRHKITKRGQNVTFRCDPISEHNRLYWYRQTLGQGPEFLTYFQNEAQLEKSRLLSDRFSAERPKGSFSTLEIQRTEQGDSAMYLCASSLGGNIQYFGAGTRLSVL.

The rearrangement uses TRBV7-8 and TRBJ2-5, with 8 positions matching TRBD2. The V and J ends lost 4 bases and 2 bases, in that order; junction bases with no gene match: 9. The CDR3 consists of 16 residues. Per germline, CDR1 SGHVS and CDR2 FQNEAQ. CDR3 coding DNA: TGTGCCAGCAGCTGGGAAGAGCGGGGGCCTCAAGAGACCCAGTACTTC. Protein sequence: CASSWEERGPQETQYF.

The count of this clone is one. This chain joins TRBV5-6 and TRBJ2-2, with a tentative D call TRBD2 (5 bases). The V end lost 4 bases, the J end lost 5 bases, and 21 bases lay between the germline ends. Germline CDR1 and CDR2: SGHDT and YYEEEE. There are 17 residues in the CDR3. The CDR3 coding sequence is TGTGCCAGCAGCATTATCGACGGGGTGGAAGGAACCGGGGAGCTGTTTTTT. Encoded protein: CASSIIDGVEGTGELFF.

This chain links TRBV4-1 with TRBJ1-1, with D uncertain. Per the germline V gene, CDR1 is MGHRA and CDR2 is YSYEKL. The CDR3 extends over 14 amino acids. V lost 1 base, J lost 3 bases, and 9 bases lay in between. CDR3 region: CASSQVRGDTEAFF. In nucleotides, the CDR3 is TGCGCCAGCAGCCAAGTTCGGGGAGACACTGAAGCTTTCTTT.

This clone showed up just a few times. The germline gene is not matched at one end of the junction; a read error may be the cause. The rearrangement links TRBV7-7 to TRBJ2-1; possible D gene TRBD1, 5 bases. CDR1 SSHAT and CDR2 FNYEAQ come from the germline V gene (reference sequence). CDR3 length: 13 amino acids. The CDR3 loop is CASSPRQTNEQFF. The CDR3 coding sequence is TGTGCTAGCAGCCCAAGACAGACGAATGAGCAGTTCTTC.

The chain joins TRBV30 to TRBJ1-1; D is undetermined. This CDR3 contains 12 residues. Germline values: CDR1 GTSNPN, CDR2 SVGIG (reference sequence). The V end was cut by 2 bases, the J end by 5 bases, with 9 bases between. CDR3 bases: TGTGCCTGGAGTCCCGTCGTTACTGAAGCTTTCTTT. Its translation: CAWSPVVTEAFF.